These T cell receptor beta chains were read from a single sample in a study of T cell responses to AZD1222 COVID-19 vaccine. Repertoires were generated with immunoSEQ multiplex PCR, while TCRdb's copy carries only in-frame clones and drops some. The sample has more than 40,000 clones; about nine tenths are singletons. The source was peripheral blood, collected 28 days after the second AZD1222 dose. These TCRs come from an adult who received the AZD1222 COVID-19 vaccine. The CDR3 runs from the conserved cysteine through the conserved F or W. The D gene is left open where the match is weak. Some rows mark clone size as missing; the rest say once, few, many or name a class of expanded clone.

d_gene,len,abundance,j_gene,v_gene,CDR3aa,CDR3nt
-,16,-,TRBJ1-3,TRBV7-6,CASSLDQGLSGNTIYF,TGTGCCAGCAGCTTAGACCAGGGCCTCTCTGGAAACACCATATATTTT
-,17,-,TRBJ1-3,TRBV4-2,CASSQDIGQGAGNTIYF,TGTGCCAGCAGCCAAGATATAGGCCAGGGCGCTGGAAACACCATATATTTT
TRBD2,14,-,TRBJ2-2,TRBV5-1,CASERGGPPGELFF,TGCGCCAGCGAGCGGGGGGGCCCCCCCGGGGAGCTGTTTTTT
TRBD1,13,once,TRBJ2-7,TRBV5-4,CASSWGQYYEQYF,TGTGCCAGCAGCTGGGGACAGTACTACGAGCAGTACTTC
-,15,once,TRBJ2-2,TRBV2,CASSDGTRYTGELFF,TGTGCCAGCAGCGACGGGACTCGCTACACCGGGGAGCTGTTTTTT
-,16,-,TRBJ1-1,TRBV19,CASSIAGQKMNTEAFF,TGTGCCAGTAGTATAGCAGGACAGAAGATGAACACTGAAGCTTTCTTT
-,11,-,TRBJ1-5,TRBV2,CASSYNQPQHF,TGTGCCAGCAGTTACAATCAGCCCCAGCATTTT
TRBD1,15,-,TRBJ1-5,TRBV4-2,CASSQGQGPDQPQHF,TGTGCCAGCAGCCAAGGACAGGGCCCGGATCAGCCCCAGCATTTT
-,15,-,TRBJ1-1,TRBV5-1,CASSLEGDMNTEAFF,TGCGCCAGCAGCTTGGAAGGTGACATGAACACTGAAGCTTTCTTT
-,14,-,TRBJ1-3,TRBV15,CATSRGGSGNTIYF,TGTGCCACCAGCAGAGGGGGCTCTGGAAACACCATATATTTT
-,14,-,TRBJ1-2,TRBV3-1/TRBV3-2,CASSQDEGNYGYTF,TGTGCCAGCAGCCAAGATGAAGGGAACTATGGCTACACCTTC
TRBD1,17,-,TRBJ2-3,TRBV5-6,CASSLGGQGGDTDTQYF,TGTGCCAGCAGCTTGGGGGGACAGGGTGGTGACACAGATACGCAGTATTTT
-,16,-,TRBJ2-3,TRBV24-1,CATSDVQGWGTDTQYF,TGTGCCACCAGTGATGTACAGGGTTGGGGCACAGATACGCAGTATTTT
-,14,-,TRBJ1-1,TRBV9,CASSVSNLNTEAFF,TGTGCCAGCAGCGTTTCCAACCTGAACACTGAAGCTTTCTTT
TRBD2,16,-,TRBJ2-1,TRBV5-4,CASSLAPLAGDNEQFF,TGTGCCAGCAGCTTGGCCCCGCTAGCGGGGGACAATGAGCAGTTCTTC
TRBD1,15,few,TRBJ1-1,TRBV7-6,CASSLGGTENTEAFF,TGTGCCAGCAGCTTAGGGGGGACAGAGAACACTGAAGCTTTCTTT
TRBD1,18,once,TRBJ1-6,TRBV4-1,CASSQDPGQGVRNSPLHF,TGCGCCAGCAGCCAAGACCCGGGACAGGGGGTGCGGAATTCACCCCTCCACTTT
-,15,once,TRBJ1-1,TRBV27,CASTLSGARNTEAFF,TGTGCCAGCACCCTATCAGGGGCCAGAAACACTGAAGCTTTCTTT
TRBD2,15,-,TRBJ2-1,TRBV11-2,CASSPSGGALNEQFF,TGTGCCAGCAGTCCTAGCGGGGGGGCCCTCAATGAGCAGTTCTTC
-,17,-,TRBJ1-1,TRBV13,CASSLGLMGRRSTEAFF,TGTGCCAGCAGCTTAGGCCTAATGGGTAGGCGGTCCACTGAAGCTTTCTTT
-,15,-,TRBJ1-5,TRBV6-2/TRBV6-3,CASSYHKDRNQPQHF,TGTGCCAGCAGTTACCACAAAGATCGCAATCAGCCCCAGCATTTT
-,17,-,TRBJ1-3,TRBV9,CASSARAGRDAGNTIYF,TGTGCCAGCAGCGCCCGAGCGGGACGGGACGCTGGAAACACCATATATTTT
-,15,-,TRBJ2-2,TRBV7-2,CASSLVKKGTGELFF,TGTGCCAGCAGCTTAGTGAAGAAGGGAACCGGGGAGCTGTTTTTT
-,17,-,TRBJ1-5,TRBV15,CATSRAEAKWSNQPQHF,TGTGCCACCAGCAGAGCGGAGGCCAAGTGGAGCAATCAGCCCCAGCATTTT
-,12,-,TRBJ1-1,TRBV10-3,CAIREQGAEAFF,TGTGCCATCAGAGAGCAGGGAGCTGAAGCTTTCTTT
-,10,-,TRBJ1-5,TRBV6-2/TRBV6-3,CASSHRPQHF,TGTGCCAGCAGTCATCGGCCCCAGCATTTT
-,15,-,TRBJ2-7,TRBV18,CASSPGAGATYEQYF,TGTGCCAGCTCCCCAGGGGCGGGGGCAACCTACGAGCAGTACTTC
-,11,-,TRBJ1-4,TRBV5-1,CASRHSEKLFF,TGCGCCAGCAGACACAGTGAAAAACTGTTTTTT
TRBD1,15,-,TRBJ2-7,TRBV5-5,CASRDGQGAWYEQYF,TGTGCCAGCAGGGACGGACAGGGGGCTTGGTACGAGCAGTACTTC
-,11,-,TRBJ1-1,TRBV30,CAWRGETEAFF,TGTGCCTGGAGGGGGGAAACTGAAGCTTTCTTT
-,14,-,TRBJ2-7,TRBV20-1,CSASLGPFNYEQYF,TGCAGTGCTAGTCTGGGTCCCTTCAACTACGAGCAGTACTTC
-,12,-,TRBJ2-1,TRBV27,CASRTVYNEQFF,TGTGCCAGCAGGACGGTTTACAATGAGCAGTTCTTC
TRBD1,14,-,TRBJ2-2,TRBV9,CASRGTGMAGELFF,TGTGCCAGCAGAGGGACAGGGATGGCCGGGGAGCTGTTTTTT
-,14,-,TRBJ1-1,TRBV10-3,CAIRDYSINTEAFF,TGTGCCATCAGAGATTACAGCATTAACACTGAAGCTTTCTTT
-,14,-,TRBJ2-1,TRBV7-2,CASSFRDTNNEQFF,TGTGCCAGCAGCTTTCGGGACACAAACAATGAGCAGTTCTTC
TRBD1,17,-,TRBJ1-2,TRBV11-2,CASSLEATGKKLYGYTF,TGTGCCAGCAGCTTAGAAGCGACAGGGAAAAAGTTATATGGCTACACCTTC
-,15,once,TRBJ2-7,TRBV6-2/TRBV6-3,CASRYGPMDGYEQYF,TGTGCCAGCAGGTACGGACCGATGGACGGCTACGAGCAGTACTTC
-,16,-,TRBJ1-5,TRBV7-2,CASSLLGGGPDQPQHF,TGTGCCAGCAGCTTATTGGGTGGAGGACCGGATCAGCCCCAGCATTTT
-,15,-,TRBJ1-2,TRBV6-5,CASSDLWGGNYGYTF,TGTGCCAGCAGCGACCTCTGGGGGGGCAACTATGGCTACACCTTC
-,16,-,TRBJ2-7,TRBV5-4,CASSTGGTRSSYEQYF,TGTGCCAGCAGCACCGGCGGGACAAGGAGCTCCTACGAGCAGTACTTC
-,17,-,TRBJ1-2,TRBV7-2,CASSLMGGAGLSYGYTF,TGTGCCAGCAGCTTAATGGGCGGCGCAGGGTTGAGCTATGGCTACACCTTC
TRBD1,14,-,TRBJ1-1,TRBV6-5,CASRNPGGHTEAFF,TGTGCCAGCAGAAATCCAGGGGGCCACACTGAAGCTTTCTTT
-,14,-,TRBJ1-1,TRBV5-4,CASGQQGPNTEAFF,TGTGCCAGCGGACAACAGGGCCCTAACACTGAAGCTTTCTTT
TRBD1,15,-,TRBJ2-7,TRBV7-9,CASSSTRTGTYEQYF,TGTGCCAGCAGCTCTACACGGACAGGGACCTACGAGCAGTACTTC
TRBD1,15,-,TRBJ1-2,TRBV29-1,CSVAHRGQGAYGYTF,TGCAGCGTGGCACACCGGGGACAGGGGGCATACGGCTACACCTTC
TRBD1,18,-,TRBJ2-2,TRBV2,CASSEMGTGGISTGELFF,TGTGCCAGCAGTGAAATGGGGACAGGGGGAATAAGCACCGGGGAGCTGTTTTTT
TRBD2,17,-,TRBJ2-2,TRBV9,CASSVGPAGGHTGELFF,TGTGCCAGCAGCGTAGGTCCGGCGGGGGGCCACACCGGGGAGCTGTTTTTT
-,15,-,TRBJ2-5,TRBV11-2,CASSPRTDNQETQYF,TGTGCCAGCAGCCCCCGGACAGACAACCAAGAGACCCAGTACTTC
-,15,-,TRBJ1-2,TRBV21-1,CASSKDLGTGGSPTF,TGTGCCAGCAGCAAGGACCTCGGGACAGGGGGCTCTCCCACCTTC
-,14,-,TRBJ1-3,TRBV5-1,CASSLRASGNTIYF,TGCGCCAGCAGCTTAAGGGCCTCTGGAAACACCATATATTTT
-,14,-,TRBJ1-1,TRBV5-4,CASSLKGVNTEAFF,TGTGCCAGCAGCTTGAAAGGGGTGAACACTGAAGCTTTCTTT
-,13,-,TRBJ1-1,TRBV6-1,CASSEGARPEAFF,TGTGCCAGCAGTGAAGGGGCCCGCCCTGAAGCTTTCTTT
-,14,-,TRBJ1-6,TRBV1,CTSSQAGLGRPLHF,TGCACCAGCAGCCAAGCTGGTCTCGGGCGACCCCTCCACTTT
-,11,-,TRBJ1-3,TRBV19,CASTDGNTIYF,TGTGCCAGTACCGATGGAAACACCATATATTTT
-,14,once,TRBJ1-1,TRBV15,CATSRGHSSTEAFF,TGTGCCACCAGCAGAGGGCACTCTTCCACTGAAGCTTTCTTT
-,14,once,TRBJ1-4,TRBV5-1,CASSWTATNEKLFF,TGCGCCAGCAGCTGGACAGCAACTAATGAAAAACTGTTTTTT
TRBD1,14,-,TRBJ1-1,TRBV4-3,CASSQVGGSMGAFF,TGCGCCAGCAGCCAAGTAGGGGGCTCAATGGGAGCTTTCTTT
-,15,-,TRBJ1-2,TRBV6-5,CASSPGWGANYGYTF,TGTGCCAGCAGCCCCGGTTGGGGGGCTAACTATGGCTACACCTTC